This note documents a single T cell receptor beta chain sequence. Its antigen target is currently unknown. One base away there is no much larger clone; base qualities are not given. Using the deep immunoSEQ assay, TCR CDR3 regions were amplified from genomic DNA by multiplex PCR. For each cell subset, the extracted genomic DNA was distributed evenly across all wells of several immunoSEQ 96-well plates, and each plate served as one replicate. For sorted subsets, 200 ng of genomic DNA, equivalent to some 30,000 T cell genomes, went into each replicate PCR. The purified libraries were quantified using a Qubit 3.0 fluorometer, sized with a Bioanalyzer 2100, and then quantified again using the KAPA Library Quantification kit. A separate single-read 150-cycle Illumina NextSeq 550 flow cell was used to sequence each immunoSEQ 96-well plate. Concerning the study's data processing: Because the immunoSEQ output included only junctional sequences and no quality scores, the filtering could not be the same as the filtering used for full-length reads. Sequences were annotated with PyIR, a Python wrapper for IgBLAST v1.9, and V/J genes and CDR3 were assigned using IMGT germline references. Reads were removed for weak V/J assignments (E-value above 1e-6), missing CDR3, stop codons, out-of-frame junctions, or ambiguous translated residues. V3J clonotypes were defined as sequences sharing an identical inferred V gene, J gene, and CDR3 amino acid sequence. The percentage overlap between two repertoires was calculated by dividing the number of shared unique clonotypes by the size of the smaller repertoire. Three approaches were used to assess repertoire richness: RTK rarefaction, the Chao1 estimator, and Recon v2.1 estimates of unobserved clonotypes. Generation probabilities for all TCRbeta clonotypes obtained by the gDNA method from a handful of donors were computed using OLGA. TCRdb took this table from immuneACCESS and kept in-frame rearrangements with V and J called. Such tables lack part of the clones; where checked against another copy, unresolved V genes explain under half of the gap, and the rest is unexplained. V and J calls and clone size follow that table, whereas D and trimming were derived from the DNA. The sample includes around 690,000 clones, with roughly 87% observed a single time. Clones ranked in the top ten supply 30% to 35% of the sample.

The donors were healthy, HIV-negative adults with no recently reported acute infections or vaccinations. Every donor was a Caucasian adult residing in Nashville, Tennessee, USA. CD8 memory samples consisted of magnetically selected CD45RO+ cells combined with CCR7-negative CD45RA+ effector memory (TemRA) cells. Blood was obtained by leukapheresis, after which PBMCs were separated by Ficoll-Histopaque density gradient centrifugation and cryopreserved in liquid nitrogen vapor phase. Purity and quantity of every magnetically sorted T cell population were checked by analytical flow cytometry. Genomic DNA was isolated from each sorted fraction and quantified by UV absorbance on a Nanodrop 2000c. The data belong to a study of shared clonotypes between healthy human individuals (dated by TCRdb to the early 2020s). For the wider study: The cohort included three men and two women between 18 and 49 years of age. For each donor, CD4 naive and CD4 memory were each run on three plates, CD8 naive on two plates, and CD8 memory on one plate. Between about 0.94 and 8.9 billion PBMCs per donor were obtained by leukapheresis. To increase sequencing depth and limit assay-specific biases, different laboratories used diverse techniques to prepare libraries and sequence TCR repertoires. The study deeply sequenced blood TCR repertoires of about 5 healthy adults to estimate repertoire size and the extent of clonotype sharing between individuals. General findings and caveats noted by the study authors: Rarefaction of sorted-subset datasets indicated incomplete sequencing despite the large sequencing depth. When a handful of donors were compared, the shared fraction of clonotypes was roughly 4.8% for naive CD4, around 4% for naive CD8, more than 2% for memory CD4, and about 0.36% for memory CD8. Because the study included only a small number of donors, the genetic and exposure-history diversity represented was limited. Based on pairwise subsampling, the degree of clonotype sharing among donors was expected to be affected by sequencing depth. Sampling was restricted to blood, and TCR repertoires in tissue are likely to differ from TCR repertoires in blood. Compared with non-shared clonotypes, the clonotypes found in all four sorted-subset donors had higher generation probabilities. Naive subsets generally had larger estimated clonotype richness than memory subsets.

From the cysteine through the phenylalanine, the CDR3 covers 19 amino acids. Just the 57-base CDR3 DNA is kept, in frame starting at base 1. Looking up the germline V gene yields CDR1 SGDLS and CDR2 YYNGEE. Clipping removes 3 bases from V and 6 bases from J, with 13 as the unmatched junction base count. The source is a man aged 18 to 30 in good health. Some clones in this sample may be carry-over from other donors' samples. The sample was memory CD8+ T cells from PBMCs. Interpreted using the paper, the cell subset or site label stands for: CD45RO+ cells pooled with CCR7-negative TemRA cells. The receptor chain draws on TRBV9 and TRBJ2-2, and 14 bases in between align with TRBD2. In nucleotides, the sequence is TGTGCCAGCAGCGATGGACCGCCGGGACTAGCGGGAGTGGCCGGGGAGCTGTTTTTT. This yields the protein CASSDGPPGLAGVAGELFF.